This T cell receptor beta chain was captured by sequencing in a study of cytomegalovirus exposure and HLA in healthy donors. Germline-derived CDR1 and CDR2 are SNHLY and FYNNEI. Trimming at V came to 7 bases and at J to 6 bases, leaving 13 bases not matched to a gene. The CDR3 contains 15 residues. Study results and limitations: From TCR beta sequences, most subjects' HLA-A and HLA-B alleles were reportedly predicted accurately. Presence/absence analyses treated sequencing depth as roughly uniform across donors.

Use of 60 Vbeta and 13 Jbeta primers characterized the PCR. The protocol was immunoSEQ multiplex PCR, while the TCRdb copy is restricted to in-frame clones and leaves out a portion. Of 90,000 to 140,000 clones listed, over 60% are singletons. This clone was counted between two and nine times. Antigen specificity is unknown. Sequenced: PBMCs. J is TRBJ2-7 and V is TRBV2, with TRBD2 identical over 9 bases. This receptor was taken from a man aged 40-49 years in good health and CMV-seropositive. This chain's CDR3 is CASIRHGGGAGEQYF. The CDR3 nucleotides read TGTGCCAGCATTCGACACGGCGGGGGGGCTGGCGAGCAGTACTTC.